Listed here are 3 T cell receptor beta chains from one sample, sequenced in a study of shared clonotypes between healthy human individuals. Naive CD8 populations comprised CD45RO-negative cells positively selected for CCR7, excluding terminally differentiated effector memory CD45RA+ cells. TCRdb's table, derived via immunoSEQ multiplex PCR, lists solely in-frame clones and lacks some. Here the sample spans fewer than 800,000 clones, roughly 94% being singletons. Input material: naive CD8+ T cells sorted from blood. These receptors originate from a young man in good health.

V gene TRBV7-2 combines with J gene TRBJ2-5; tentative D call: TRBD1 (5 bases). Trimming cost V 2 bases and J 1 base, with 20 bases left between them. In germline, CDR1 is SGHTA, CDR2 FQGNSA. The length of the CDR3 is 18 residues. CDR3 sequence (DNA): TGTGCCAGCAGCTTAAGACAGTTCGGCCAAAACCCCCAAGAGACCCAGTACTTC. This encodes CASSLRQFGQNPQETQYF.

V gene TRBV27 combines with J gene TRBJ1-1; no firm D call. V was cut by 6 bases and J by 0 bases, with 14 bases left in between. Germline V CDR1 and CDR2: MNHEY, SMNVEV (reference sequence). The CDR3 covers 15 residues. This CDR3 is CASSLYSYMNTEAFF. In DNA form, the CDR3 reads TGTGCCAGCAGCCTCTACAGTTACATGAACACTGAAGCTTTCTTT.

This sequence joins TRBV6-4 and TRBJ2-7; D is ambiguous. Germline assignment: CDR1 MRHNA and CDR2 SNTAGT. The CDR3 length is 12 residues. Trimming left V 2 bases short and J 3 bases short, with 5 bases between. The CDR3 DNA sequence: TGTGCCAGCAGTGACAAGGACTACGAGCAGTACTTC. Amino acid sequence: CASSDKDYEQYF.